A single TCR beta chain is shown here with its context. The antigen is not known. The source of the sample is a study of cytomegalovirus exposure and HLA in healthy donors. Findings and caveats of the study: The majority of CMV-associated TCR beta chains were reported as apparently HLA-restricted in a later analysis. Later analysis suggested links between common viral pathogens and several top significant clusters.

The donors comprised healthy bone marrow donors. This PCR relied on a set of 60 Vbeta primers and 13 Jbeta primers. The protocol was immunoSEQ multiplex PCR, while the TCRdb copy is restricted to in-frame clones and leaves out a portion. The sample has around 91,000 clones; 60% to 75% are singletons. This clonotype originated in a man between 60 and 75 years old in good health and CMV-seronegative. Sequences were obtained from PBMCs.

CDR3 in amino acids: CASKRDSTDTQYF. Here the CDR3 DNA reads TGTGCCAGCAAGCGGGATAGCACAGATACGCAGTATTTT. The genes are TRBV2 and TRBJ2-3, with 7 bases matching TRBD2. After removal of 7 bases from V and 0 bases from J, the junction contained 1 base not matched to a gene. This CDR3 spans 13 amino acids. Germline V gene lookup returns CDR1 SNHLY and CDR2 FYNNEI.